This entry describes one TCR beta chain. These data come from a study of blood T cell repertoires in COVID-19. Per the original data handling: Reference gene primer amplification gave nucleated cell count estimates. Sequencing was performed with immunoSEQ multiplex PCR; in TCRdb, only in-frame clones are kept and a portion is missing. D and trimming come from the DNA, and the V and J calls and clone size come from that table. The sample carries about 140,000 clones, just under 85% recorded once. CDR1 is ENHRY, CDR2 SYGVKD, per germline. Trimming took 5 bases from V and 0 from J; bases not matched to a gene: 5. The CDR3 totals 16 residues. This study enrolled people aged about 18 to 90 from about two dozen US geographic areas.

This chain joins TRBV10-3 and TRBJ2-2, with 8 nucleotides matching TRBD2. The source of this sequence is a woman aged 45-65 years with acute COVID-19. Source material: PBMCs or T cells enriched from blood (not recorded which). The CDR3 nucleotides read TGTGCCATCAGTCCACGTAGCGGGACGAACACCGGGGAGCTGTTTTTT. Encoded protein: CAISPRSGTNTGELFF.